This T cell receptor beta chain was found in a study of T cell responses to AZD1222 COVID-19 vaccine. Whole-study results and caveats: Possibly, clonal diversity was underestimated; donors were largely white British and included more females. Receipt of two AZD1222 doses was followed by a rise in Spike-specific TCR breadth and depth.

In regard to this clone: The antigen is undetermined.

V shed 4 bases and J shed 0 bases, with 16 bases lying between them. Germline values: CDR1 SGDLS, CDR2 YYNGEE. This CDR3 is 17 amino acids long. This table comes from immunoSEQ multiplex PCR, and its TCRdb copy is limited to in-frame clones, with some not included. The profile shows roughly 110,000 clones, about nine tenths of them singletons. This receptor was obtained from an adult in good health. Specimen: peripheral blood, collected on day 0 of AZD1222 vaccination. The V gene is TRBV9, the J gene TRBJ1-4; D perhaps matches TRBD1 (5 bases). The CDR3 is CASSPRGGGATNEKLFF. The CDR3 nucleotides are TGTGCCAGCAGCCCCCGGGGTGGGGGGGCAACTAATGAAAAACTGTTTTTT.